This TCR beta chain appears in the sequencing data of a study of blood T cell repertoires in COVID-19. About the research overall: Both acute and convalescent COVID-19 samples were obtained from the United States, Italy and Spain. Nucleic acid was either cDNA or gDNA, and it came from T cells, B-cell-depleted T cells, or PBMCs.

V was clipped by 0 bases and J by 1 base, with 10 bases between them. The CDR3 is 15 residues long. The V gene's germline CDR1 is MGHRA and CDR2 YSYEKL. In the source study's methods: Amplified reference gene primers provided the basis for estimating nucleated cell counts. The assay was immunoSEQ multiplex PCR, and TCRdb's table has in-frame clones only and misses some. The DNA was the basis for D and trimming; V, J and clone size are from that table. The sample includes some 260,000 clones, around 82% of them seen just once. In its sample, this clone was seen once. The specimen sequenced was peripheral blood. The source of this sequence is a woman aged 18-35 years with acute or convalescent COVID-19. The V and J genes are TRBV4-1 and TRBJ2-7, with a possible D match to TRBD1 (6 bases). CDR3 nucleotides: TGCGCCAGCAGCCAAGACGGCAGGGGTTCCTACGAGCAGTACTTC. Protein sequence: CASSQDGRGSYEQYF.